This T cell receptor beta chain was observed in a study of identical twins. Template switching introduced a universal primer site, and the cDNA bore unique molecular identifiers. TCRdb analysed the 5' RACE reads with MiXCR anew, one entry per CDR3 protein. The table records 470,000 or so distinct CDR3 sequences, about 24% of them present only once. Trimming stripped 3 bases from V and 5 bases from J, with 15 bases between. CDR1 is SGHTA, CDR2 FQGNSA, per germline. The CDR3 extends over 15 amino acids. The same data also contributed to another study, on T cells expressing NK-cell markers.

The V call is TRBV7-2, the J call TRBJ2-3, with a possible D match to TRBD1 (6 bases). The origin of this receptor is a young woman in good health. The sequenced material came from CD4+ T cells sorted from blood. DNA of the CDR3: TGTGCCAGCAGCTTGGGGGCCCCGAAGGGAGATACGCAGTATTTT. Encoded protein: CASSLGAPKGDTQYF.